This TCR beta chain was identified in a study of cytotoxic CD8 clonotypes in ibrutinib-treated CLL. Turning to the study itself: A mean of around 270,000 productive templates and just under 95,000 productive rearrangements was obtained per sample.

As concerns this clone: Antigen specificity is unknown.

TCRdb's copy holds only in-frame clones and misses some; the assay was immunoSEQ multiplex PCR. This table has about 160,000 clones, around 84% appearing once. The CDR3 runs 14 residues. The germline gives CDR1 LNHDA, CDR2 SQIVND (reference sequence). V shed 7 bases, J shed 3 bases, and the junction held 7 bases outside the gene matches. Broader study findings: Increased clonality at ibrutinib response gave way to a return toward baseline at progression.

Cryopreserved PBMCs were the source of roughly 2 micrograms of genomic DNA, which went to TCR beta libraries. The sequences come from PBMCs, collected after 12 months of ibrutinib treatment. This chain joins TRBV19 and TRBJ1-2; 8 bases align to TRBD1. The receptor comes from a human donor with chronic lymphocytic leukemia. CDR3 amino acids: CASTRGPGDYGYTF. The CDR3 DNA is TGTGCCAGTACCAGGGGGCCGGGGGACTATGGCTACACCTTC.